A single T cell receptor (beta chain) is shown here with its context. The antigen is undetermined. The source of the sample is a study of vaccination effects on CD4 cells after COVID-19. Sequencing was performed with immunoSEQ multiplex PCR; in TCRdb, only in-frame clones are kept and a portion is missing. The sample contains approximately 22,000 clones, about three quarters of which appear only once. ViraFEST used viral peptide pools to expand antigen-specific CD4+ T cells before sequencing. The culture ran for approximately 11 days before CD4+ T cells were isolated. V lost 4 bases and J 4 bases, leaving 17 bases between the germline ends. Germline lookup yields CDR1 SGHVS and CDR2 FNYEAQ. This CDR3 region has 15 residues.

Sequenced here: CD4+ T cells from PBMCs cultured with HCoV-229E spike peptides, sampled before COVID-19 vaccination. This clonotype originated in a human donor who received a COVID-19 vaccine. This rearrangement joins TRBV7-6 to TRBJ2-7, with D perhaps matching TRBD1 or TRBD2 (7 bases each). The CDR3 spells CASSSRGQGGYEQYF. The CDR3 DNA reads as TGTGCCAGCAGCTCTAGAGGGCAGGGGGGGTACGAGCAGTACTTC. Supplemented by reference TRBV7-6 and TRBJ2-7, the full variable domain reads GAGVSQSPRYKVTKRGQDVALRCDPISGHVSLYWYRQALGQGPEFLTYFNYEAQQDKSGLPNDRFSAERPEGSISTLTIQRTEQRDSAMYRCASSSRGQGGYEQYFGPGTRLTVT.